Below, one T cell receptor beta chain is given with its context. What it binds is not known. The data were obtained in a study of graft-versus-host responses after intestinal transplantation. TCRdb's table, derived via immunoSEQ multiplex PCR, lists solely in-frame clones and lacks some. The profile shows tens of thousands of clones, approximately 90% of them singletons. The germline V gene has CDR1 WNHNN and CDR2 SYGVQD (reference sequence). V lost 6 bases to trimming and J lost 0 bases; unmatched junction nucleotides: 4. The CDR3 sequence is 15 residues long. This chain joins TRBV10-1 and TRBJ2-2, with 7 bases lining up with TRBD1. This receptor was taken from a human donor who was the organ donor for an intestinal transplant. Sequenced material: unstimulated CD4+ T cells sorted from spleen or lymph node cells, taken before transplant. CDR3 nucleotides: TGCGCCAGCAGCCAAGACAGGGCGAACACCGGGGAGCTGTTTTTT. Protein sequence: CASSQDRANTGELFF.